This TCR beta chain was captured in a study of CD8+ T cells in alopecia areata. Study-wide results and caveats: Compared with normal scalp, lesional scalp had higher clonality and more expanded CD8+ clones.

RNA extraction and reverse transcription yielded cDNA as sequencing template. Libraries were prepared by immunoSEQ multiplex PCR; TCRdb keeps only in-frame clonotypes and omits some of them. The sample has 45,000 to 70,000 clones, about 96% seen once. CDR1 is MNHEY, CDR2 SVGAGI, per germline. The V segment lost 5 bases and the J segment 9 bases; nucleotides outside the gene matches: 9. The CDR3 runs to 15 residues. Turning to this clone: The antigen is unknown.

The sequence came from a human donor with alopecia areata. The V gene is TRBV6-5, the J gene TRBJ2-1; 11 bases agree with TRBD1. The material sequenced was CD8+ T cells sorted from blood, taken at week 0. The CDR3 reads CASSPGQGDNGEQFF. The CDR3 nucleotides are TGTGCCAGCAGTCCGGGACAGGGGGACAATGGTGAGCAGTTCTTC.